This T cell receptor (beta chain) came from a study of OX40 agonist ivuxolimab in advanced cancers. Study-wide context: Clinicians treated patients with ivuxolimab, an agonistic anti-OX40 (CD134) antibody. Regarding the study as a whole: Some nonresponders likewise displayed low normalized T-cell clonal expansion. At doses 0.1 to 3.0 mg/kg, CD4+ and CD8+ clones expanded.

Profiling relied on immunoSEQ multiplex PCR, and the TCRdb table lists in-frame clones only, not all of them. This table holds just over 90,000 clones, around nine tenths found once. Points on this clone: Its antigen is not identified.

Germline V lookup: CDR1 SGHTA, CDR2 FQGNSA. With 6 bases clipped from V and 3 bases from J, the junction kept 4 bases outside the gene matches. The CDR3 is 14 amino acids. Sequencing used CD4+ or CD8+ T cells sorted from blood, obtained in a trial of the OX40 agonist ivuxolimab. V gene TRBV7-2 combines with J gene TRBJ2-1, with 8 bases matching TRBD2. This TCR was sampled from an adult with an advanced solid tumor such as melanoma, head and neck, liver or kidney cancer. CDR3: CASRGGGSYNEQFF. CDR3 in DNA: TGTGCCAGCAGGGGCGGGGGGAGCTACAATGAGCAGTTCTTC.